The 13 T cell receptor beta chains presented below share a single source sample, sequenced in a study of blood T cells in healthy people across ages. Using a J-beta primer mix together with a sample-barcoded 5' primer, a second PCR was run for about 6 to 12 cycles. A single record per CDR3 protein comes from TCRdb applying MiXCR to the 5' RACE reads. The sample has some 750,000 distinct CDR3 sequences, 22% seen once. The sample comprised blood. The receptors were gathered from an older man in good health.

This clonotype has a handful of counts. This rearrangement joins TRBV7-2 to TRBJ2-1; 9 bases match TRBD2. The CDR3 length is 16 residues. The germline CDR1 and CDR2 sequences are SGHTA and FQGNSA. J gave up 1 base and V 11 bases, and 12 bases lay outside the gene matches. CDR3 loop: CADSLSGSASYNEQFF. Written as DNA, the CDR3 is TGTGCCGACTCCCTTAGCGGGAGCGCTTCCTACAATGAGCAGTTCTTC.

This clonotype was observed a few times. J is TRBJ2-5 and V is TRBV4-1; no clear D gene. V gave up 3 bases and J gave up 2 bases, with 16 bases separating them. The length of the CDR3 is 16 residues. Germline CDR1 and CDR2: MGHRA and YSYEKL. For the CDR3, the DNA is TGCGCCAGCAGCCACTTCCCTGGACCGGAACAAGAGACCCAGTACTTC. It specifies CASSHFPGPEQETQYF.

This clonotype showed up just a few times. V gene TRBV4-3 combines with J gene TRBJ1-2; D uncertain. Germline loops: CDR1 LGHNA, CDR2 YSLEER. Deletions cut 0 bases from V and 6 bases from J, with 8 bases between. CDR3 length: 13 amino acids. The CDR3 sequence: CASSQELGDGYTF. Here the CDR3 DNA reads TGCGCCAGCAGCCAAGAACTCGGGGATGGCTACACCTTC.

This clonotype was detected only a few times. The chain employs TRBV5-1 and TRBJ2-4, with D tentatively TRBD2 (5 bases). The CDR3 length is 13 residues. CDR1 and CDR2 (germline): SGHRS, YFSETQ. Trimming removed 3 bases from V and 5 bases from J, with 9 bases in between. CDR3 sequence: CASSWTYQNIQYF. CDR3 bases: TGCGCCAGCAGCTGGACTTACCAAAACATTCAGTACTTC.

At least ten counts were recorded for this clonotype. The V call is TRBV7-2, the J call TRBJ2-3, with D tentatively TRBD1 (5 bases). The CDR3 covers 13 residues. With 1 base removed from V and 5 bases from J, the gap between germline ends came to 7 bases. Germline lookup yields CDR1 SGHTA and CDR2 FQGNSA. The CDR3 sequence: CASSLDRRDTQYF. The CDR3 DNA is TGTGCCAGCAGCTTAGACAGGAGAGATACGCAGTATTTT.

The CDR3 region has the DNA TGTGCCAGCAGCCAAGGACTAGCGGGCGGCTCCTACGAGCAGTACTTC. Encoded protein: CASSQGLAGGSYEQYF. The V gene is TRBV3-1, the J gene TRBJ2-7, with 10 bases that match TRBD2. Trimming took 1 base from V and 0 from J; bases not matched to a gene: 3. Germline CDR1 and CDR2: LGHDT and YNNKEL (reference sequence). The CDR3 extends over 16 amino acids.

The rearrangement joins TRBV4-2 to TRBJ1-2; a possible D gene is TRBD1 (5 bases). Deletions cut 5 bases from V and 13 bases from J, with 20 bases between. Germline CDR1 and CDR2: LGHNA and YNFKEQ. This CDR3 comprises 13 residues. The CDR3 reads CASSITRGHGRTF. The DNA for the CDR3 is TGTGCCAGCAGCATAACAAGGGGCCACGGGCGCACCTTC.

This clonotype was seen a few times. The chain links TRBV9 to TRBJ1-5; D not certain. The V end was cut by 0 bases, the J end by 0 bases, with 7 bases between. The V gene's germline CDR1 is SGDLS and CDR2 YYNGEE. The CDR3 length is 15 residues. CDR3 amino acids: CASSVEADSNQPQHF. Here the CDR3 DNA reads TGTGCCAGCAGCGTAGAGGCAGATAGCAATCAGCCCCAGCATTTT.

This clonotype occurred a few times. V usage is TRBV6-6 and J usage is TRBJ2-3, with TRBD1 matching 8 bases. The CDR3 runs to 15 residues. The junction had 7 bases not matched to a gene; V was cut back by 5 bases and J by 3 bases. In germline, CDR1 is MNHNY, CDR2 SVGAGI (reference sequence). The CDR3 region is CASSRPGQGTDTQYF. The CDR3 DNA follows: TGTGCCAGCAGTCGCCCCGGACAGGGAACAGATACGCAGTATTTT.

Only a few counts were recorded for this clonotype. Germline is not matched at one junction end, which may reflect a read error. DNA for the CDR3: TGTGCCAGCAGTTTCGACCGTGCCCAGACTGTAGCTTTCTTT. It yields the protein CASSFDRAQTVAFF. The chain links TRBV12-3 or TRBV12-4 to TRBJ1-1; D unresolved. CDR3 length equals 14 residues.

This chain links TRBV25-1 with TRBJ2-3; possible D gene TRBD2, 6 bases. Trimming removed 1 base at V and 6 bases at J, with 20 bases between. The CDR3 covers 17 residues. CDR1 is MGHDK, CDR2 SYGVNS, per germline. As DNA, the CDR3 is TGTGCCAGCAGTGAATCCGCGGGGCAGGGATCCTCCGATACGCAGTATTTT. Protein sequence: CASSESAGQGSSDTQYF.

This clonotype has ten or more counts. The chain carries TRBV29-1 and TRBJ2-3, with D unresolved. This CDR3 region has 13 residues. The germline V gene has CDR1 SQVTM and CDR2 ANQGSEA. V lost 3 bases and J 0 bases, leaving 7 bases between the germline ends. The CDR3 region is CSVEDSSTDTQYF. The DNA for the CDR3 is TGCAGCGTTGAGGATTCTAGCACAGATACGCAGTATTTT.

The CDR3 DNA is TGTGCCAGCAGGCCCTTTATGGCGGGGACGTACAATGAGCAGTTCTTC. Its protein product is CASRPFMAGTYNEQFF. The rearrangement uses TRBV2 and TRBJ2-1, with D possibly matching TRBD2 (6 bases). CDR3 length: 16 amino acids. Looked up from germline, CDR1 is SNHLY and CDR2 is FYNNEI. The ends were cut back, 6 bases at V and 4 bases at J, with 19 bases in the middle.